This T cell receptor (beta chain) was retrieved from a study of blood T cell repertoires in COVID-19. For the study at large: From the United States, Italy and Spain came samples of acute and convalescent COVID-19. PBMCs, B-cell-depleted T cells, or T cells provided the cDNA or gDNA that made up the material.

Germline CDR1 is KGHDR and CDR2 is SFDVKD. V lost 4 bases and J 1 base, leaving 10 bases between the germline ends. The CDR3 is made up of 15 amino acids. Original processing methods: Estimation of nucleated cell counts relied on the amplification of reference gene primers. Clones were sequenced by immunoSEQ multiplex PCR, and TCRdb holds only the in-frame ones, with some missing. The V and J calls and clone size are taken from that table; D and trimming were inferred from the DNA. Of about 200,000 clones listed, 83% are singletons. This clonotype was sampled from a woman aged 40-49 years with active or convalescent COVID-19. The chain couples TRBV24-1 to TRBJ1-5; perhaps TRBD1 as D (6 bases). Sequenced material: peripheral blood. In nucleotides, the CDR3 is TGTGCCACCAGTGACTGGACAGAGAGCAATCAGCCCCAGCATTTT. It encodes CATSDWTESNQPQHF.